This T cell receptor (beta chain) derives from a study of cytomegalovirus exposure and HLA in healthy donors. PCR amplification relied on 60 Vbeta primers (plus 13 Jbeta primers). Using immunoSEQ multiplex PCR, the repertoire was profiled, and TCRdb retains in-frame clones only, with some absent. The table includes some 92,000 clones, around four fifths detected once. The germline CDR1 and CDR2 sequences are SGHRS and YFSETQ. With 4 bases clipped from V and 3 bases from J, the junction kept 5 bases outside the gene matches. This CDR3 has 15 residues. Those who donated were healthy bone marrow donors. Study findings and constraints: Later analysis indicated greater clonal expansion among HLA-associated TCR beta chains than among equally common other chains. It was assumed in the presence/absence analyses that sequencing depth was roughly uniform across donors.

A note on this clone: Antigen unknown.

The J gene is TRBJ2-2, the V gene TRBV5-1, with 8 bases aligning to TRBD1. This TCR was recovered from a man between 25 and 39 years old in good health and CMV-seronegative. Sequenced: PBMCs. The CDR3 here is CASSLDRADTGELFF. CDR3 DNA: TGCGCCAGCAGCCTGGACAGGGCTGACACCGGGGAGCTGTTTTTT.